The sequence of this TCR beta chain was determined in a study of blood T cell repertoires in COVID-19. Background on the study: Sites across the United States, Italy and Spain contributed samples from acute and convalescent COVID-19. PBMCs, B-cell-depleted T cells, or T cells were the source of the cDNA or gDNA that made up the material.

In the original workflow: Reference gene primer amplification yielded estimated nucleated cell counts. Measured with immunoSEQ multiplex PCR; TCRdb has only the in-frame clones, and not every one. The V and J calls and clone size are taken from that table; D and trimming were inferred from the DNA. In the table there are roughly 150,000 clones, around 89% of which are singletons. Patients from Seattle were sampled longitudinally, starting during active infection. This clone was seen many times. V shed 5 bases, J shed 4 bases, and the junction held 6 bases outside the gene matches. The CDR3 contains 14 residues. Germline CDR1 KGHDR, CDR2 SFDVKD.

This TCR was sampled from a man between 18 and 35 years old with COVID-19, enrolled during active disease. The sequenced sample was peripheral blood. This chain connects TRBV24-1 to TRBJ2-5; 7 nucleotides align to TRBD1. The CDR3 coding sequence is TGTGCCACCAGTGTAGGGGGCTATGGAGAGACCCAGTACTTC. It yields the protein CATSVGGYGETQYF.